Each of the 11 T cell receptor beta chains below was sequenced from the same sample in a study of blood T cell repertoires in COVID-19. The repertoire was sequenced with immunoSEQ multiplex PCR; TCRdb's copy has only in-frame clones and lacks some. Among approximately 300,000 clones, roughly 91% were seen once, and the ten largest hold roughly 1.9%. The sequenced sample was peripheral blood. These TCRs come from a woman aged 25 to 39 with COVID-19, enrolled during active disease.

V usage is TRBV7-9 and J usage is TRBJ2-7; D is unresolved. CDR3 size: 14 residues. Per germline, CDR1 SEHNR and CDR2 FQNEAQ (reference sequence). The V gene lost 3 bases and the J gene lost 2 bases, with 11 bases spanning the gap. The CDR3 DNA follows: TGTGCCAGCAGCTTCCCACTGACACCCTACGAGCAGTACTTC. It codes for CASSFPLTPYEQYF. Drawing the rest from reference TRBV7-9 and TRBJ2-7, the complete variable domain is DTGVSQNPRHKITKRGQNVTFRCDPISEHNRLYWYRQTLGQGPEFLTYFQNEAQLEKSRLLSDRFSAERPKGSFSTLEIQRTEQGDSAMYLCASSFPLTPYEQYFGPGTRLTVT.

Worth noting for this clone: Other DNA sequences in the sample encode the same CDR3. This chain links TRBV12-3 or TRBV12-4 with TRBJ1-3; 8 nucleotides line up with TRBD1. V shed 6 bases and J 4 bases; nucleotides not matched to a gene: 2. The CDR3 length is 13 residues. In DNA form, the CDR3 reads TGTGCCAGCAGAGGGACAGGAGGAAACACCATATATTTT. It is translated as CASRGTGGNTIYF.

The chain is built from TRBV21-1 and TRBJ2-7; the DNA was not compared with TRBD1, the D call given in the table. TRBV21-1 is deemed a pseudogene. This CDR3 is 14 amino acids long. The CDR3 sequence is CASSRRDTRYEQYV. The CDR3 nucleotides are TGTGCCAGCAGCCGCCGGGACACCCGTTACGAGCAGTACGTC.

A remark on this clone: Mismatch with germline at one junction end may stem from a read error. The chain carries TRBV18 and TRBJ1-6; no reliable D call. The V gene's germline CDR1 is KGHSH and CDR2 LQKENI. The CDR3 is 13 residues long. CDR3 nucleotide sequence: TGTGCCAGCTCTCCACCCCTAAATTCACCCCTCCACTTT. Translated, it gives CASSPPLNSPLHF. The full variable domain, rest sourced from reference TRBV18 and TRBJ1-6, is NAGVMQNPRHLVRRRGQEARLRCSPMKGHSHVYWYRQLPEEGLKFMVYLQKENIIDESGMPKERFSAEFPKEGPSILRIQQVVRGDSAAYFCASSPPLNSPLHFGNGTRLTVT.

V and J are TRBV6-1 and TRBJ2-5; possibly TRBD2 for D (6 bases). The CDR3 contains 12 residues. The V gene lost 1 base and the J gene lost 10 bases, with 10 bases spanning the gap. Per the germline V gene, CDR1 is MNHNS and CDR2 is SASEGT. CDR3 protein: CASSEGGEDQYF. In DNA form, the CDR3 reads TGTGCCAGCAGTGAAGGGGGGGAGGACCAGTACTTC.

This sequence joins TRBV18 and TRBJ2-2; 12 bases agree with TRBD2. J was trimmed by 3 bases and V by 6 bases; bases with no gene match: 8. In germline, CDR1 is KGHSH, CDR2 LQKENI. CDR3 length: 17 amino acids. The CDR3 DNA follows: TGTGCCAGCTCCCCTAGCGGGGGGGCATTGGACACCGGGGAGCTGTTTTTT. Encoded protein: CASSPSGGALDTGELFF.

The chain couples TRBV2 to TRBJ2-3; no reliable D call. Germline CDR1 reads SNHLY; CDR2 reads FYNNEI. V gave up 2 bases and J gave up 2 bases, with 8 bases separating them. The CDR3 spans 14 residues. DNA for the CDR3: TGTGCCAGCAGTGAAATGGCGGACACAGATACGCAGTATTTT. This codes for CASSEMADTDTQYF.

The gene calls are TRBV27 and TRBJ1-1, with 9 bases matching TRBD1. With 3 bases clipped from V and 1 base from J, the junction kept 6 bases outside the gene matches. CDR1 is MNHEY, CDR2 SMNVEV, per germline (reference sequence). The CDR3 length is 16 residues. CDR3 sequence (DNA): TGTGCCAGCAGTTTTACGGGACAGGGTGCGAACACTGAAGCTTTCTTT. Amino acids: CASSFTGQGANTEAFF.

This clone was observed a single time. The gene calls are TRBV19 and TRBJ1-1; D unresolved. V was trimmed by 6 bases and J by 0 bases, leaving 8 bases between them. CDR3 length: 13 residues. Germline V CDR1 and CDR2: LNHDA, SQIVND (reference sequence). This CDR3 reads CASSLQMNTEAFF. CDR3 nucleotide sequence: TGTGCCAGTAGCCTACAGATGAACACTGAAGCTTTCTTT.

The chain employs TRBV6-5 and TRBJ1-2; TRBD1 aligns across 8 bases. The CDR3 totals 12 residues. The ends lost 7 bases at V and 8 bases at J; junction bases unmatched: 6. Germline V gene sequence: CDR1 MNHEY, CDR2 SVGAGI. The CDR3 protein is CASKDRVEGYTF. CDR3 coding DNA: TGTGCCAGCAAGGACAGGGTAGAAGGCTACACCTTC.

This chain links TRBV3-1 (or the pseudogene TRBV3-2) with TRBJ1-2, with D uncertain. This CDR3 is built from 16 residues. Germline values: CDR1 LGHDT, CDR2 YNNKEL (reference sequence). The ends were cut back, 1 base at V and 4 bases at J, with 16 bases in the middle. This CDR3 reads CASSQGGPSGGYGYTF. The CDR3 nucleotides are TGTGCCAGCAGCCAAGGAGGTCCTTCGGGAGGCTATGGCTACACCTTC.